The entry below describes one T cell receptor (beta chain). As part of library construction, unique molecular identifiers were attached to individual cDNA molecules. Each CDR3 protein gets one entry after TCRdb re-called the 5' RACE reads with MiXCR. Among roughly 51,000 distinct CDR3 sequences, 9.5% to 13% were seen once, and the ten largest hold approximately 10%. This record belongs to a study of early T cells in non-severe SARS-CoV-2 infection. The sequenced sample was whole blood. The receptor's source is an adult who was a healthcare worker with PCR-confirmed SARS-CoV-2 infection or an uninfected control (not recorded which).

The CDR3 reads CSAGQGANQPQHF. CDR3 nucleotides: TGCAGCGCCGGACAGGGGGCGAATCAGCCCCAGCATTTT. The chain combines TRBV29-1 with TRBJ1-5, with 11 nucleotides matching TRBD1. Germline CDR1 SQVTM, CDR2 ANQGSEA. The CDR3 runs to 13 residues. Unmatched junction bases numbered 3, after V lost 7 bases and J lost 4 bases.